The rows below give T cell receptor beta chains drawn from one sample of a study of blood T cell repertoires in COVID-19. Here immunoSEQ multiplex PCR was the method, and the copy in TCRdb shows in-frame clones only, minus some. The sample lists about 340,000 clones, around four fifths seen once, with approximately 3.1% in the top ten. Sequenced sample: peripheral blood. The receptor set was obtained from a man under 40 with active or convalescent COVID-19. Both conserved end residues are part of each CDR3. The D gene is left open where the match is weak. Size values are once, few and many counts, or a class for expanded clones, and some rows have none.

j_gene	d_gene	abundance	v_gene	CDR3aa	CDR3nt
TRBJ2-1	-	-	TRBV12-3/TRBV12-4	CASSLPSSREQFF	TGTGCCAGCAGTTTACCCTCTAGCCGTGAGCAGTTCTTC
TRBJ1-6	-	-	TRBV27	CASRSGNLALHF	TGTGCCAGCAGGTCGGGGAATTTAGCCCTCCACTTT
TRBJ2-3	-	-	TRBV9	CASSARVGEQDTQYF	TGTGCCAGCAGCGCCCGGGTGGGAGAACAAGATACGCAGTATTTT
TRBJ1-5	-	-	TRBV6-5	CASRPGVSGNQPQHF	TGTGCCAGCAGACCAGGGGTGTCGGGCAATCAGCCCCAGCATTTT
TRBJ2-7	-	-	TRBV3-1/TRBV3-2	CASSQGTDHSYEQYF	TGTGCCAGCAGCCAAGGGACAGACCATTCCTACGAGCAGTACTTC
TRBJ1-5	-	-	TRBV19	CASSIWSGGGQPQHF	TGTGCCAGTAGTATTTGGTCGGGGGGCGGGCAGCCCCAGCATTTT
TRBJ2-7	TRBD1	-	TRBV6-2/TRBV6-3	CASSYGGTGFYEQYF	TGTGCCAGCAGTTACGGTGGGACAGGGTTCTACGAGCAGTACTTC
TRBJ2-5	-	-	TRBV18	CASSPGPSETQYF	TGTGCCAGCTCACCAGGCCCTTCAGAGACCCAGTACTTC
TRBJ1-5	-	-	TRBV6-5	CASSMNRDNQPQHF	TGTGCCAGCAGCATGAACAGGGACAATCAGCCCCAGCATTTT
TRBJ2-3	TRBD2	-	TRBV3-1/TRBV3-2	CASSPILAGTDTQYF	TGTGCCAGCAGCCCGATACTAGCGGGGACAGATACGCAGTATTTT
TRBJ1-6	-	-	TRBV5-1	CASSLDLGSNSPLHF	TGCGCCAGCAGCTTGGATCTGGGCTCAAATTCACCCCTCCACTTT
TRBJ2-3	TRBD2	-	TRBV15	CATSPPAWRGVTDTQYF	TGTGCCACCAGCCCCCCAGCCTGGCGGGGGGTCACAGATACGCAGTATTTT
TRBJ2-2	-	few	TRBV18	CASSPLGGLTGELFF	TGTGCCAGCTCACCACTGGGCGGGCTCACCGGGGAGCTGTTTTTT
TRBJ1-1	-	-	TRBV5-1	CASSLLPENTEAFF	TGCGCCAGCAGCCTACTCCCCGAGAACACTGAAGCTTTCTTT
TRBJ2-7	TRBD1	once	TRBV3-1/TRBV3-2	CASSQVQGAIEQYF	TGTGCCAGCAGCCAAGTACAGGGGGCCATCGAGCAGTACTTC
TRBJ2-6	TRBD1	-	TRBV5-1	CASTEGAPSGANVLTF	TGCGCCAGCACTGAGGGGGCGCCTTCTGGGGCCAACGTCCTGACTTTC